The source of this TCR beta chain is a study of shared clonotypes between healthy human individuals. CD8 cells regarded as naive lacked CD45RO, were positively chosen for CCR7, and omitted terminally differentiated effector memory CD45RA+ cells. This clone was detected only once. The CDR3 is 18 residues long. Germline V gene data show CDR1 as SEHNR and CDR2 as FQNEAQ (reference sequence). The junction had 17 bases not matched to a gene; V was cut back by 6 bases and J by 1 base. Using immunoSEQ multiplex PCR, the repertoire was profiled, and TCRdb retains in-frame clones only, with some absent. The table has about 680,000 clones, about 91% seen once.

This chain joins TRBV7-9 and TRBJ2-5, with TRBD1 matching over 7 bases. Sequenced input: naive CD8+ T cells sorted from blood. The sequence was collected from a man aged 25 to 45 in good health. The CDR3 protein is CASSSPHRGSPSQETQYF. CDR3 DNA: TGTGCCAGCAGTTCACCCCACAGGGGCTCCCCGAGCCAAGAGACCCAGTACTTC.